The 8 T cell receptor beta chains reported below all come from one sample, sequenced in a study of CD8 T cells in ankylosing spondylitis. TCRdb used MiXCR to reprocess the 5' RACE reads, holding one entry per CDR3 protein. The repertoire has 30,000 to 45,000 distinct CDR3 sequences, 13% of them found once; the top ten carry under 35%. Material for sequencing was synovial fluid, either unsorted or a sorted T cell fraction (not recorded which). The receptors were sampled from a male donor with ankylosing spondylitis.

This chain uses TRBV10-3 with TRBJ2-7, with 9 bases fitting TRBD2. Trimming at V came to 10 bases and at J to 2 bases, leaving 12 bases not matched to a gene. Germline V gene data show CDR1 as ENHRY and CDR2 as SYGVKD. There are 15 residues in the CDR3. The CDR3 DNA is TGTGCCACCCTTAATAGCGGGAGTCCTACCTACGAGCAGTACTTC. Protein sequence: CATLNSGSPTYEQYF.

The chain combines TRBV5-1 with TRBJ2-7; a weak D match, TRBD1 (6 bases). There are 16 residues in the CDR3. Trimming took 10 bases from V and 6 from J, leaving 29 bases between them. Germline values: CDR1 SGHRS, CDR2 YFSETQ. CDR3 coding DNA: TGCGCCCCGAAGGGAATCGGGACAAACGAAGGAGGCGAGCAGTACTTC. Protein product: CAPKGIGTNEGGEQYF.

In this sample, this clonotype turned up many times. The chain employs TRBV6-5 and TRBJ2-1, with TRBD2 identical over 8 bases. The CDR3 covers 16 residues. The V gene end was trimmed by 4 bases and the J gene end by 0 bases; junction bases not matched to a gene: 5. Germline values: CDR1 MNHEY, CDR2 SVGAGI. In nucleotides, the CDR3 is TGTGCCAGCAGTTTAGCGGGGTTGTCCTCCTACAATGAGCAGTTCTTC. Translated: CASSLAGLSSYNEQFF.

This clonotype was counted ten times or more. Here the CDR3 reads CAISESSGRTGDRYEQYF. In DNA, the CDR3 is TGTGCCATCAGTGAGTCGAGTGGAAGGACAGGGGACCGCTACGAGCAGTACTTC. This chain connects TRBV10-3 to TRBJ2-7; 9 bases map to TRBD1. The germline gives CDR1 ENHRY, CDR2 SYGVKD. V dropped 0 bases and J dropped 3; count of bases not matched to a gene: 12. The CDR3 spans 18 residues.

This clonotype was counted only a few times. The chain links TRBV28 to TRBJ2-3, with 8 bases identical to TRBD2. This CDR3 region has 16 residues. Germline V gene sequence: CDR1 MDHEN, CDR2 SYDVKM. Trimming at V came to 4 bases and at J to 14 bases, leaving 20 bases not matched to a gene. The CDR3 is CASSSLHPGLALMWYF. DNA for the CDR3: TGTGCCAGCAGTTCACTACATCCAGGACTAGCCCTTATGTGGTATTTT.

This clonotype came up many times. The rearrangement uses TRBV5-5 and TRBJ2-1, with 15 bases matching TRBD2. J lost 7 bases, V lost 2 bases, and 4 bases had no gene match. Germline loops: CDR1 SGHKS, CDR2 YYEKEE (reference sequence). The CDR3 has 16 amino acids. CDR3 sequence reads: CASSFRTSGRGNEQFF. The CDR3 DNA sequence: TGTGCCAGCAGCTTCCGGACTAGCGGGAGGGGGAATGAGCAGTTCTTC.

On this clonotype: One end of the junction fails to match germline, which may point to a read error. This chain connects TRBV27 to TRBJ1-1, with TRBD1 as a possible D gene (6 bases). The CDR3 runs 15 residues. Looked up from germline, CDR1 is MNHEY and CDR2 is SMNVEV (reference sequence). In DNA form, the CDR3 reads TGCACCAGCAGTTTAACCGGGACAAAAAACACTGAAGCTTTCTTT. Protein: CTSSLTGTKNTEAFF.

This clonotype has a handful of counts. The junction departs from the called germline gene at one end, perhaps through a read error. This chain links TRBV28 with TRBJ1-2; 8 nucleotides line up with TRBD1. The CDR3 sequence is 15 residues long. Germline CDR1 is MDHEN and CDR2 is SYDVKM. In DNA, the CDR3 is TGTGCCAGCAGCTTATGGTCAGGGGGCGGGCATGGCTACACCTTC. Its translation is CASSLWSGGGHGYTF.